This T cell receptor (beta chain) was identified during a study of CD8 T cells in ankylosing spondylitis. This clonotype was counted at least ten times. Antigen: not known. A single record per CDR3 protein comes from TCRdb applying MiXCR to the 5' RACE reads. The sample includes 90,000 to 100,000 distinct CDR3 sequences, roughly 8.3% seen only once; the top ten take nearly 10%. There are 12 residues in the CDR3. V was clipped by 4 bases and J by 3 bases, with 7 bases between them. Germline lookup yields CDR1 SQVTM and CDR2 ANQGSEA. Findings of the study overall: Past research had described some motif variants in reactive arthritis synovial fluid and blood.

This clonotype was sampled from a male donor with ankylosing spondylitis or in good health (not recorded which). Sequenced: blood, either unsorted or a sorted T cell fraction (not recorded which). The chain recombines TRBV29-1 with TRBJ1-3; possible D gene TRBD1, 5 bases. CDR3 DNA: TGCAGCGTTGGGGGGGATGGAAACACCATATATTTT. Its protein product is CSVGGDGNTIYF. Variable domain in full (rest from reference TRBV29-1 and TRBJ1-3): SAVISQKPSRDICQRGTSLTIQCQVDSQVTMMFWYRQQPGQSLTLIATANQGSEATYESGFVIDKFPISRPNLTFSTLTVSNMSPEDSSIYLCSVGGDGNTIYFGEGSWLTVV.